Listed below are T cell receptor beta chains from one sample, sequenced in a study of blood T cell repertoires in COVID-19. Generated by immunoSEQ multiplex PCR, the TCRdb table keeps only in-frame clones and is missing some. The data show roughly 340,000 clones, about 90% seen once. The source material was peripheral blood. These TCRs come from a woman under 30 who had recovered from COVID-19. Both conserved end residues are part of each CDR3. Fields, in order: V gene, J gene, CDR3 protein.

TRBV9,TRBJ2-2,CASSVRGEATGELFF
TRBV29-1,TRBJ2-5,CSVEGGRETQYF
TRBV30,TRBJ2-2,CAWGLANTGELFF
TRBV20-1,TRBJ1-2,CSAGTDGYTF
TRBV7-9,TRBJ1-1,CASSYHVGMNTEAFF
TRBV5-1,TRBJ2-3,CASGRESEDTQYF
TRBV30,TRBJ1-1,CAWSDEGATEAFF
TRBV19,TRBJ1-4,CASSPRDSNEKLFF
TRBV7-9,TRBJ1-1,CASSLAEGMNTEAFF
TRBV6-5,TRBJ1-4,CASREGQLNEKLFF
TRBV25-1,TRBJ1-4,CASSDRTGVPTNEKLFF
TRBV9,TRBJ2-1,CASSVGQWVAGGMSSYNEQFF
TRBV27,TRBJ2-1,CASSLLAGPNEQFF
TRBV24-1,TRBJ1-2,CATSDLGQGVGYTF
TRBV7-8,TRBJ1-5,CASSLVTKYSNQPQHF
TRBV29-1,TRBJ1-4,CSVGDGSNEKLFF
TRBV4-1,TRBJ2-3,CASSQPRTSGRTDTQYF
TRBV10-2,TRBJ2-5,CASSESRTSGRFVRETQYF
TRBV5-1,TRBJ1-4,CASSQDSLLYEKLFF
TRBV5-1,TRBJ1-2,CASSFLDSNYGYTF
TRBV19,TRBJ2-1,CASSPTGTSGRYEQFF
TRBV19,TRBJ1-5,CASSRGLGSGGNQPQHF
TRBV7-8,TRBJ1-4,CASSLGGYNEKLFF
TRBV4-1,TRBJ2-1,CASSQDLTGINEQFF
TRBV6-2/TRBV6-3,TRBJ2-5,CASSYPGQTPLGETQYF
TRBV6-5,TRBJ1-2,CASSRQGAPDYGYTF
TRBV27,TRBJ2-2,CASRRGGTTGELFF
TRBV24-1,TRBJ2-2,CATSDPRGGTNTGELFF
TRBV3-1/TRBV3-2,TRBJ2-3,CASSRRQGADTQYF
TRBV6-2/TRBV6-3,TRBJ1-5,CASSRQKSNQPQHF
TRBV6-2/TRBV6-3,TRBJ1-5,CASSYSNSGYSNQPQHF
TRBV25-1,TRBJ2-1,CASSEDKPEQFF
TRBV28,TRBJ1-2,CASSTGNYGYTF
TRBV11-3,TRBJ1-2,CASSSTGVSYGYTF
TRBV30,TRBJ1-4,CAWSRGNNDRLFF
TRBV19,TRBJ1-1,CASSIFWGQGAFF
TRBV3-1/TRBV3-2,TRBJ2-3,CASSQGPGVTDTQYF
TRBV7-8,TRBJ2-2,CASSLGQALNTGELFF
TRBV30,TRBJ2-2,CAWRTSGRIGELFF
TRBV3-1/TRBV3-2,TRBJ2-2,CASRRDRATGELFF
TRBV6-5,TRBJ1-5,CASSRNPGQGQPQHF
TRBV29-1,TRBJ2-3,CSVLGLAGGQDTQYF
TRBV27,TRBJ1-2,CASRIIDRLDGYTF
TRBV5-4,TRBJ1-1,CASSLAGTGGTEAFF
TRBV11-2,TRBJ2-1,CASSRLAGSGGEQFF
TRBV6-2/TRBV6-3,TRBJ1-2,CASSYIRRAGDGYTF
TRBV4-3,TRBJ1-4,CASSQETGPGEKLFF
TRBV6-5,TRBJ1-2,CATFLGGTAYGYTF
TRBV5-8,TRBJ2-1,CASSLGQLLLERLGNEQFF
TRBV12-5,TRBJ1-6,CASGLTQASSYNSPLHF
TRBV7-2,TRBJ2-3,CASAWANTDTQYF
TRBV19,TRBJ2-2,CASSIEGGRTGELFF
TRBV15,TRBJ2-1,CATSREPESSYNEQFF
TRBV30,TRBJ2-1,CAWSPGRAYNEQFF
TRBV12-5,TRBJ1-1,CASGRGTWGYEAFF
TRBV9,TRBJ2-1,CASSAGLAGGEQFF
TRBV27,TRBJ2-1,CASSVRTPSYNEQFF
TRBV10-3,TRBJ1-2,CAISESTGEDGYTF